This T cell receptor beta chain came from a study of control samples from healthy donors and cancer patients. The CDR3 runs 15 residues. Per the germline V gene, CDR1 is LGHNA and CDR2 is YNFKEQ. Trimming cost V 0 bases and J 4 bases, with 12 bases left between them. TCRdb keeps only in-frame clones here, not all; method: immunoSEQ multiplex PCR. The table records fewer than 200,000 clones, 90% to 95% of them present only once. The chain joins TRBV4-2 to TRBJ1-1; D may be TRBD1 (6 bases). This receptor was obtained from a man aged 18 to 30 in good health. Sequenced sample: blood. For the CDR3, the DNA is TGTGCCAGCAGCCAAGAGGCCAGGGGAACCACTGAAGCTTTCTTT. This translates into CASSQEARGTTEAFF.